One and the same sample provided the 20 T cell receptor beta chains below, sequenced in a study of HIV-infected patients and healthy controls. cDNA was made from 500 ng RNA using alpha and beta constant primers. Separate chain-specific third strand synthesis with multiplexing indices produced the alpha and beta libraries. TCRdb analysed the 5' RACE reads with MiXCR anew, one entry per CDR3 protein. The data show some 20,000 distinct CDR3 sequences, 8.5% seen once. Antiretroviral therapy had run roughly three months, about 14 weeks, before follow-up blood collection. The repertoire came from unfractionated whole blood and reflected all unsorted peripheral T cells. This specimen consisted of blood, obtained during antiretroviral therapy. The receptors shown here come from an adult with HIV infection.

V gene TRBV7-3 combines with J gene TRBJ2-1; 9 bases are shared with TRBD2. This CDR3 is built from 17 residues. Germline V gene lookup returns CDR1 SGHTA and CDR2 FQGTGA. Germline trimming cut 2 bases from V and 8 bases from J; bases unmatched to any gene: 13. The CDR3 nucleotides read TGTGCCAGCAGCTTAGATTTCATGCGGGGGGGGCCCGATGAGCAGTTCTTC. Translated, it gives CASSLDFMRGGPDEQFF.

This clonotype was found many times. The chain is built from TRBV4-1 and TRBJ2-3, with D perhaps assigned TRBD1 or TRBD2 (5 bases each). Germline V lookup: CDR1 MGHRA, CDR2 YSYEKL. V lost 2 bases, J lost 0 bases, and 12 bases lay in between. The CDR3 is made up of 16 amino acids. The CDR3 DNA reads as TGCGCCAGCAGCCAATTACCGGGACCAAGCACAGATACGCAGTATTTT. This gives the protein CASSQLPGPSTDTQYF.

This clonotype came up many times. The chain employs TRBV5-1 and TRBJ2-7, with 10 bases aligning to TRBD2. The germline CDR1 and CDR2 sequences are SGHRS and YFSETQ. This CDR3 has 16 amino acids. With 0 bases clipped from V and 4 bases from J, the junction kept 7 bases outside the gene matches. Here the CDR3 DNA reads TGCGCCAGCAGCTTGGGACCTAGCGGGGGAGCATACGAGCAGTACTTC. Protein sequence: CASSLGPSGGAYEQYF.

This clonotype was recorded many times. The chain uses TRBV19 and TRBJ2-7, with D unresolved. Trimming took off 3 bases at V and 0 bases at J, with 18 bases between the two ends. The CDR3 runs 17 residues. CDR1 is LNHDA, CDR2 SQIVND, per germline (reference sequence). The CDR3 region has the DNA TGTGCCAGTAGTATTGCTTTTCCGCGGTCGAGCTCCTACGAGCAGTACTTC. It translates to CASSIAFPRSSSYEQYF.

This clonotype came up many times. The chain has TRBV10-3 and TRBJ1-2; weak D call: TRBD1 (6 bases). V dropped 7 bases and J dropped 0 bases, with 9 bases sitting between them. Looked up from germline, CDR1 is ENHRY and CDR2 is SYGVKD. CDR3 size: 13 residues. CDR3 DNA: TGTGCCATCACAGGGGAGGCTAACTATGGCTACACCTTC. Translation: CAITGEANYGYTF.

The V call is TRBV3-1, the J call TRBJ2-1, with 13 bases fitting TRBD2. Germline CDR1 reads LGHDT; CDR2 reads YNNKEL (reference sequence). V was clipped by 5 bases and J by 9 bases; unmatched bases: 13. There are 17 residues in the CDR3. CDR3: CASSSKRLAGGGREQFF. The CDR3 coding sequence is TGTGCCAGCAGCTCCAAGAGACTAGCGGGGGGCGGTCGTGAGCAGTTCTTC.

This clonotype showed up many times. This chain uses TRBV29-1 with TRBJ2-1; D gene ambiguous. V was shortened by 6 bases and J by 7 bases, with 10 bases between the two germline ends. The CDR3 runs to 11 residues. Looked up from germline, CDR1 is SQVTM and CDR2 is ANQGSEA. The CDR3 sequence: CSVDDRNEQFF. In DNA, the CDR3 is TGCAGCGTGGACGATAGGAATGAGCAGTTCTTC.

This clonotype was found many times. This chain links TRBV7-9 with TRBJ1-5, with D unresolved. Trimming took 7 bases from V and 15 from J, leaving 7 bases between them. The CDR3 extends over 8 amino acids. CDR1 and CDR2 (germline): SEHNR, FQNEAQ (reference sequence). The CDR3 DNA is TGTGCCAGCAACCGCATGCATTTT. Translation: CASNRMHF.

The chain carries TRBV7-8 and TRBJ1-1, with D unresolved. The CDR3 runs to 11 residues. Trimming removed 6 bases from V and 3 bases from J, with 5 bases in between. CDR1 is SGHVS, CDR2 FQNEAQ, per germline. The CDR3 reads CASRSDTEAFF. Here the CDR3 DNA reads TGTGCCAGCAGATCCGACACTGAAGCTTTCTTT.

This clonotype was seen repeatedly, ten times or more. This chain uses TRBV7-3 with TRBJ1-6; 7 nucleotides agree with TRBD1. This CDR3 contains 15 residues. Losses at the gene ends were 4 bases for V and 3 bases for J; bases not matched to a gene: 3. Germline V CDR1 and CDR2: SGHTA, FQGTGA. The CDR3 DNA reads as TGTGCCAGCAGCTCGACAGGGAGCTATAATTCACCCCTCCACTTT. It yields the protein CASSSTGSYNSPLHF. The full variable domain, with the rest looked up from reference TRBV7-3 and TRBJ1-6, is GAGVSQTPSNKVTEKGKYVELRCDPISGHTALYWYRQSLGQGPEFLIYFQGTGAADDSGLPNDRFFAVRPEGSVSTLKIQRTERGDSAVYLCASSSTGSYNSPLHFGNGTRLTVT.

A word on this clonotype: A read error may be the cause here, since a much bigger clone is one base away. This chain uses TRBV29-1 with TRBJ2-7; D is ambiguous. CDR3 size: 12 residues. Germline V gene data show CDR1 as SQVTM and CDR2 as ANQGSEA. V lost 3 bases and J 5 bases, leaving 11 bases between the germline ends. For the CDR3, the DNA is TGCAGCGTTGATCGGTGGATGAACGAGCAGTACTTC. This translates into CSVDRWMNEQYF.

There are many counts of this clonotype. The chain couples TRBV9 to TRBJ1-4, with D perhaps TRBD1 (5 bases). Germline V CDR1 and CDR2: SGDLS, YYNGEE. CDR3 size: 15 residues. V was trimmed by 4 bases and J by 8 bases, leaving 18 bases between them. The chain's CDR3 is CASSQTALPLEKLFF. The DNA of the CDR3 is TGTGCCAGCAGCCAGACAGCCCTTCCTTTGGAAAAACTGTTTTTT.

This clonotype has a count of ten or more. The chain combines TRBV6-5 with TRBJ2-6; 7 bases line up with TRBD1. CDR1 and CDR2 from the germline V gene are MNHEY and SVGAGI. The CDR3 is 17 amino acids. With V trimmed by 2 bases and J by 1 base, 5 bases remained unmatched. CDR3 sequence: CASSYTPTGSGANVLTF. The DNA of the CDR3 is TGTGCCAGCAGTTACACCCCGACAGGGTCTGGGGCCAACGTCCTGACTTTC.

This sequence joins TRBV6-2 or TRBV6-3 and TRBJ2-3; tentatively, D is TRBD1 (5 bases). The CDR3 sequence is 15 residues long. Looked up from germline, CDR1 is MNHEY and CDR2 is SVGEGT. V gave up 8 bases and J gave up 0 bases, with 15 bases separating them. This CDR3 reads CASGVKGRSTDTQYF. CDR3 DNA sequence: TGTGCCAGCGGGGTGAAGGGGCGTAGCACAGATACGCAGTATTTT.

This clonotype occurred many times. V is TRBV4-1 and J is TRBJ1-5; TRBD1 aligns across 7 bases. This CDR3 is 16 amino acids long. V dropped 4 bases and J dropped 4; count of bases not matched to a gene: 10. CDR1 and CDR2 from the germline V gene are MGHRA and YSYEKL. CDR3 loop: CASSLRQGERNQPQHF. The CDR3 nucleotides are TGCGCCAGCAGCCTTCGACAGGGTGAAAGAAATCAGCCCCAGCATTTT.

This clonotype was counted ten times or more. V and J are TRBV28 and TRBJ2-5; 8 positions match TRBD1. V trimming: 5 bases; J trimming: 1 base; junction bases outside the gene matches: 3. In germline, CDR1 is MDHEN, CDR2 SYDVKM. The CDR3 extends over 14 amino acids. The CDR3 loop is CASSRDRTQETQYF. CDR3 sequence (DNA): TGTGCCAGCAGTAGGGACAGGACCCAAGAGACCCAGTACTTC.

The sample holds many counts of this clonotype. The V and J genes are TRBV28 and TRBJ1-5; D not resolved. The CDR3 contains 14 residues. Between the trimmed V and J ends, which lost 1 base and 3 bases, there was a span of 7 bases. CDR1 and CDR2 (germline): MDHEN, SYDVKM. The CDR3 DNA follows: TGTGCCAGCAGTTTATCGGGTTTCAATCAGCCCCAGCATTTT. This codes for CASSLSGFNQPQHF.

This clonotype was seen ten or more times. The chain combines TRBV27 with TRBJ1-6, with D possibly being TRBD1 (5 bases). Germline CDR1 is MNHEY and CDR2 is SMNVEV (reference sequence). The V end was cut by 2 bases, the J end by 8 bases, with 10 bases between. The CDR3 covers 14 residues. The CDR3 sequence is CASSLNGADSPLHF. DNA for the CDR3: TGTGCCAGCAGTTTAAACGGGGCCGATTCACCCCTCCACTTT.

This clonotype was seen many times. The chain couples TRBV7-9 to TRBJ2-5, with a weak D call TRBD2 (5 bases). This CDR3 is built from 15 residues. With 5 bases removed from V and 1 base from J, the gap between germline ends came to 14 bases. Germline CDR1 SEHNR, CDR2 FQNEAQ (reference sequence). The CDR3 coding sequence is TGTGCCAGCAGCCGTACGGGAAGCCCCCAAGAGACCCAGTACTTC. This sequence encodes CASSRTGSPQETQYF.

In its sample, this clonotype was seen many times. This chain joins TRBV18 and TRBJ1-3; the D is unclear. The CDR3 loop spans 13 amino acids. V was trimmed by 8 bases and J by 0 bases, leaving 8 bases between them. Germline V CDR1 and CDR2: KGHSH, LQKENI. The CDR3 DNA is TGTGCCAGCGGTACGACCTCTGGAAACACCATATATTTT. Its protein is CASGTTSGNTIYF.